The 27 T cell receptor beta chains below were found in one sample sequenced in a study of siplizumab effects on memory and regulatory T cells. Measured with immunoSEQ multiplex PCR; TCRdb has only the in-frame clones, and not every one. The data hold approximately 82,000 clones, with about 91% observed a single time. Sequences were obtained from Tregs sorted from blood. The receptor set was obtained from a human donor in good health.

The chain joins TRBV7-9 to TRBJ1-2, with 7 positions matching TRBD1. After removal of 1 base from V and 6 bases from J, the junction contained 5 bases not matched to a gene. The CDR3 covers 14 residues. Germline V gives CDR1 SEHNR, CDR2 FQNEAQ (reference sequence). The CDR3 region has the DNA TGTGCCAGCAGCTTAGGCAGGGGGGGAAATGGCTACACCTTC. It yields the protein CASSLGRGGNGYTF. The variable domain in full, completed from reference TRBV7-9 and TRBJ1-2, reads DTGVSQNPRHKITKRGQNVTFRCDPISEHNRLYWYRQTLGQGPEFLTYFQNEAQLEKSRLLSDRFSAERPKGSFSTLEIQRTEQGDSAMYLCASSLGRGGNGYTFGSGTRLTVV.

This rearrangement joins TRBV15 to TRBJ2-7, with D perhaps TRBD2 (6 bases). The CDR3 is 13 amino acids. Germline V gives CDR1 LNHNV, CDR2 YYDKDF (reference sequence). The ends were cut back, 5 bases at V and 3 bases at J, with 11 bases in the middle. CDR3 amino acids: CATSGRQNYEQYF. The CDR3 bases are TGTGCCACCAGCGGGAGGCAGAACTACGAGCAGTACTTC.

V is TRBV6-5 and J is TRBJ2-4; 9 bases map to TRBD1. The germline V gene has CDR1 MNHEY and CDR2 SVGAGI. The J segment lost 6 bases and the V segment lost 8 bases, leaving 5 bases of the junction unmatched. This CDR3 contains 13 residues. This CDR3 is CASRTGGGNIQYF. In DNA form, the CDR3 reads TGTGCCAGCCGTACAGGGGGCGGAAACATTCAGTACTTC.

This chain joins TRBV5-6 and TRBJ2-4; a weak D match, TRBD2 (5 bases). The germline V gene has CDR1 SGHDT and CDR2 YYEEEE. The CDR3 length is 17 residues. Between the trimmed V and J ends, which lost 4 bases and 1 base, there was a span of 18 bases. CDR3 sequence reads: CASSARQSGIAKNIQYF. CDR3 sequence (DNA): TGTGCCAGCAGCGCCCGTCAGTCGGGGATTGCCAAAAACATTCAGTACTTC.

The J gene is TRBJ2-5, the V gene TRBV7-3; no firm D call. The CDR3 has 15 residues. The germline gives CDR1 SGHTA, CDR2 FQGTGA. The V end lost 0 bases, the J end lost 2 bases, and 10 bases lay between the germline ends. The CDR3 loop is CASSLTLGDQETQYF. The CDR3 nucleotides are TGTGCCAGCAGCTTAACGTTGGGTGATCAAGAGACCCAGTACTTC. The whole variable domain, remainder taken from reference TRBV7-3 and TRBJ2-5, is GAGVSQTPSNKVTEKGKYVELRCDPISGHTALYWYRQSLGQGPEFLIYFQGTGAADDSGLPNDRFFAVRPEGSVSTLKIQRTERGDSAVYLCASSLTLGDQETQYFGPGTRLLVL.

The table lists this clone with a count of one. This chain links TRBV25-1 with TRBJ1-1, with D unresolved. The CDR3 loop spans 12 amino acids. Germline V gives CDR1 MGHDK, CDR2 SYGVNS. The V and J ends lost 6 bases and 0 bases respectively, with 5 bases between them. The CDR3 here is CASRTLNTEAFF. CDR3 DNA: TGTGCCAGCAGGACATTGAACACTGAAGCTTTCTTT.

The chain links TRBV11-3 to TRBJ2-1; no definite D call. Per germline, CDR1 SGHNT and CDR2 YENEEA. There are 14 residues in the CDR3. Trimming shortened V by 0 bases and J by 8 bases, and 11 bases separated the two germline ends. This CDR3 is CASSLEGGSDEQFF. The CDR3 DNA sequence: TGTGCCAGCAGCTTAGAAGGTGGGTCCGATGAGCAGTTCTTC. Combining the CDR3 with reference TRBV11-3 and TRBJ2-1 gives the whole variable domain EAGVVQSPRYKIIEKKQPVAFWCNPISGHNTLYWYLQNLGQGPELLIRYENEEAVDDSQLPKDRFSAERLKGVDSTLKIQPAELGDSAVYLCASSLEGGSDEQFFGPGTRLTVL.

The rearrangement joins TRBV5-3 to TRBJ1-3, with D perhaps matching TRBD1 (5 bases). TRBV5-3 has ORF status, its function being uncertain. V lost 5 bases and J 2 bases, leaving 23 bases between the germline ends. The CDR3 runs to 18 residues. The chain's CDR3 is CARRSLDFLGGTGNTIYF. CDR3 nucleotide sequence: TGTGCCAGAAGGTCCCTGGATTTTTTGGGGGGGACTGGAAACACCATATATTTT.

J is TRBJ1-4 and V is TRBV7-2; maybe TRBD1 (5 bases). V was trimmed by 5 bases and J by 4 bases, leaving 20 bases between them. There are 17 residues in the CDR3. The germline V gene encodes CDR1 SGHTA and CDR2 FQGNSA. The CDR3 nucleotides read TGTGCCAGCAGCACCCAATCTGCTAAGGGGTATAATGAAAAACTGTTTTTT. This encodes CASSTQSAKGYNEKLFF. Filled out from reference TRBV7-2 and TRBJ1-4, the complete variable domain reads GAGVSQSPSNKVTEKGKDVELRCDPISGHTALYWYRQSLGQGLEFLIYFQGNSAPDKSGLPSDRFSAERTGGSVSTLTIQRTQQEDSAVYLCASSTQSAKGYNEKLFFGSGTQLSVL.

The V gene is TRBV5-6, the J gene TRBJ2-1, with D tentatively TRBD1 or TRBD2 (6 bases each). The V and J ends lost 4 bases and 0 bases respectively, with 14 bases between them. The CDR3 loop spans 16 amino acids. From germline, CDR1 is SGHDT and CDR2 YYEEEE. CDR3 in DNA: TGTGCCAGCAGCCGAGGAAGGGGGGCCTCCTACAATGAGCAGTTCTTC. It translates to CASSRGRGASYNEQFF.

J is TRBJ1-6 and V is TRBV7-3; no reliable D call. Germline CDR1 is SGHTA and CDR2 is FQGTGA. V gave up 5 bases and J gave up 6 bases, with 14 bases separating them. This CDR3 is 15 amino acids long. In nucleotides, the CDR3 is TGTGCCAGCAGCCCGGGCCCGGAGCTTAATTCACCCCTCCACTTT. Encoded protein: CASSPGPELNSPLHF.

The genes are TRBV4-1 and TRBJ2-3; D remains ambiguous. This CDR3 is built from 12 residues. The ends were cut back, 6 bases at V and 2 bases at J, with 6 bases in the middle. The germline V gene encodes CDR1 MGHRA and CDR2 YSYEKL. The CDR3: CASSLNTDTQYF. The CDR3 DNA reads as TGCGCCAGCAGTCTGAACACAGATACGCAGTATTTT.

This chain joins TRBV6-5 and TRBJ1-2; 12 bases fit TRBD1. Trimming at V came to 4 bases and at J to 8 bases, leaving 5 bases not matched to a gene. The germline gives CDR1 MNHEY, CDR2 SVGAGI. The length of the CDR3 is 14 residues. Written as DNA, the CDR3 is TGTGCCAGCAGTTCGGGACAGGGGGCGGGAGGCTACACCTTC. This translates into CASSSGQGAGGYTF.

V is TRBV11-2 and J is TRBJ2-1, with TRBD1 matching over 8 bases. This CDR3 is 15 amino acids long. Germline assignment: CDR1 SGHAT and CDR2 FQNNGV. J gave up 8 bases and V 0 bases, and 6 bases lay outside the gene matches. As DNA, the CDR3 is TGTGCCAGCAGCTTAGATCGGTGGACAGGGTATGAGCAGTTCTTC. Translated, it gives CASSLDRWTGYEQFF.

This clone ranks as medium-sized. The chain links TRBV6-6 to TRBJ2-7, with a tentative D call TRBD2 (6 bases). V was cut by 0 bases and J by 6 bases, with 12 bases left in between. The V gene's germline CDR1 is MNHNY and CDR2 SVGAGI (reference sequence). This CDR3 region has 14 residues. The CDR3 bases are TGTGCCAGCAGTTACTCGAAACTAGCCTCCGAGCAGTACTTC. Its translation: CASSYSKLASEQYF.

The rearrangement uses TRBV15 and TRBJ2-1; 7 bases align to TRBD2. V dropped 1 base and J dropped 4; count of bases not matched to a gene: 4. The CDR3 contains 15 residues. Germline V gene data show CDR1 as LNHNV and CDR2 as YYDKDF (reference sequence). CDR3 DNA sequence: TGTGCCACCAGCAGAGTTGGGGGGGGATACAATGAGCAGTTCTTC. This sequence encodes CATSRVGGGYNEQFF.

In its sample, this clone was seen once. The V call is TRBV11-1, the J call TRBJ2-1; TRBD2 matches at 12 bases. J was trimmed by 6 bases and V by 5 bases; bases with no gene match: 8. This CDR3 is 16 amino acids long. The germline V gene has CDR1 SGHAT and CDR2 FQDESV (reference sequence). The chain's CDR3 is CASSLGGLAGPNEQFF. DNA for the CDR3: TGTGCCAGCAGCCTTGGAGGACTAGCGGGGCCCAATGAGCAGTTCTTC.

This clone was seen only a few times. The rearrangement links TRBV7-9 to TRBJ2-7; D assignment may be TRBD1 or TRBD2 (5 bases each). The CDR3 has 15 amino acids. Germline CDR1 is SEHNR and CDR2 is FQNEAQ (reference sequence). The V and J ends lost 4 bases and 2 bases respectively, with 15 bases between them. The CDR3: CASSSAGTKTYEQYF. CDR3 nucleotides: TGTGCCAGCAGCTCAGCCGGGACCAAAACCTACGAGCAGTACTTC.

DNA for the CDR3: TGTGCCAGCAGCACCCGGACGGAACTGGGGGGCTACACCTTC. This codes for CASSTRTELGGYTF. J is TRBJ1-2 and V is TRBV5-6, with D hard to call. This CDR3 spans 14 amino acids. Germline loops: CDR1 SGHDT, CDR2 YYEEEE. Trimming shortened V by 4 bases and J by 8 bases, and 18 bases separated the two germline ends.

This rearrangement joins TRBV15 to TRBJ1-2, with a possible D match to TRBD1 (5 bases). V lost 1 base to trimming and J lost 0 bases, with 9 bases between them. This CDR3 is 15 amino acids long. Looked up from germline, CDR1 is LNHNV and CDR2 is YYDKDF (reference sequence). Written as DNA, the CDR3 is TGTGCCACCAGCAGAGTGGAGACAGCTAACTATGGCTACACCTTC. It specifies CATSRVETANYGYTF. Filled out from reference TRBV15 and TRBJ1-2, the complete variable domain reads DAMVIQNPRYQVTQFGKPVTLSCSQTLNHNVMYWYQQKSSQAPKLLFHYYDKDFNNEADTPDNFQSRRPNTSFCFLDIRSPGLGDTAMYLCATSRVETANYGYTFGSGTRLTVV.

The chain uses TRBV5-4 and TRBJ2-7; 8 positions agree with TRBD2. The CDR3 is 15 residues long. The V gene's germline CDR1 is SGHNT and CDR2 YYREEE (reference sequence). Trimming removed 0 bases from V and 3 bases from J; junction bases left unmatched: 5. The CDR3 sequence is CASSLDGGGIYEQYF. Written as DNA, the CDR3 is TGTGCCAGCAGCTTGGATGGCGGGGGGATCTACGAGCAGTACTTC. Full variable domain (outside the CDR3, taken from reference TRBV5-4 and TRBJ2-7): ETGVTQSPTHLIKTRGQQVTLRCSSQSGHNTVSWYQQALGQGPQFIFQYYREEENGRGNFPPRFSGLQFPNYSSELNVNALELDDSALYLCASSLDGGGIYEQYFGPGTRLTVT.

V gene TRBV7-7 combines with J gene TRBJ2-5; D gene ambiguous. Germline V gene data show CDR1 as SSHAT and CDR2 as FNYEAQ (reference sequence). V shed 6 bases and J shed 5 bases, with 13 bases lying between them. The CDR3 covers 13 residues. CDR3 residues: CASSPAGSETQYF. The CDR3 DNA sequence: TGTGCCAGCAGTCCCGCCGGCTCGGAGACCCAGTACTTC.

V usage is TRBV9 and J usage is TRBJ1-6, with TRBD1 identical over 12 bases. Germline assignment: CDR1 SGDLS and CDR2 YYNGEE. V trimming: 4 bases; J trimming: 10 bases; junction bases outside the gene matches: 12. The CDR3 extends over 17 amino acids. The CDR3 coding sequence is TGTGCCAGCAGCCCGCGGGGGACAGGGGGCGCGAGGTCACCCCTCCACTTT. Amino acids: CASSPRGTGGARSPLHF.

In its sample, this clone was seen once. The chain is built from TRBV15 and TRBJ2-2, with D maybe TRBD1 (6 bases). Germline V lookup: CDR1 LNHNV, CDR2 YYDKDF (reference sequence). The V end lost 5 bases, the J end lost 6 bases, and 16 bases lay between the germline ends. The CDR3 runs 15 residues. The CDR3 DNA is TGTGCCACCAGCTTCTCACCCAGGGGAGCCGGGGAGCTGTTTTTT. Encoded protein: CATSFSPRGAGELFF.

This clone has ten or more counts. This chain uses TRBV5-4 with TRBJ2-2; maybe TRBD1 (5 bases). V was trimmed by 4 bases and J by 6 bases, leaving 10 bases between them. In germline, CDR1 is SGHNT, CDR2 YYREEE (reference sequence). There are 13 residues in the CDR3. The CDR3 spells CASSRLGAGELFF. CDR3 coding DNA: TGTGCCAGCAGCCGATTAGGGGCCGGGGAGCTGTTTTTT.

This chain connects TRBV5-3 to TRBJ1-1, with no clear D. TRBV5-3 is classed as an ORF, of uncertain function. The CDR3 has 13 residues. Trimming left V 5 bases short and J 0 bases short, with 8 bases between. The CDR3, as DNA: TGTGCCAGAAGGGCCCGATTGAACACTGAAGCTTTCTTT. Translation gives CARRARLNTEAFF.

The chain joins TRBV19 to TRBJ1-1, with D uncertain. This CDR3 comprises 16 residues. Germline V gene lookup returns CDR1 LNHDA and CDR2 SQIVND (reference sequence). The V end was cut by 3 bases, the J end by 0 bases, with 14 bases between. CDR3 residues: CASSISWGLMNTEAFF. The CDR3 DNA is TGTGCCAGTAGTATCTCCTGGGGATTAATGAACACTGAAGCTTTCTTT.